A single T cell receptor beta chain is shown here with its context. This sample was included in a study of blood T cell repertoires in COVID-19. CDR1 is SGDLS and CDR2 is YYNGEE in the germline V gene. The CDR3 length is 17 residues. V was trimmed by 3 bases and J by 3 bases, leaving 21 bases between them. Produced via immunoSEQ multiplex PCR; TCRdb's table is partial and in-frame only. Here the sample spans about 190,000 clones, 86% being singletons. This clonotype originated in a woman in her forties in a cohort exposed to, infected with or recovered from COVID-19 (not recorded which). The sample consisted of PBMCs or T cells enriched from blood (not recorded which). The chain links TRBV9 to TRBJ1-2; D is ambiguous. CDR3 in amino acids: CASSATSGTQEDYGYTF. In DNA form, the CDR3 reads TGTGCCAGCAGCGCCACCTCGGGAACCCAGGAGGACTATGGCTACACCTTC.